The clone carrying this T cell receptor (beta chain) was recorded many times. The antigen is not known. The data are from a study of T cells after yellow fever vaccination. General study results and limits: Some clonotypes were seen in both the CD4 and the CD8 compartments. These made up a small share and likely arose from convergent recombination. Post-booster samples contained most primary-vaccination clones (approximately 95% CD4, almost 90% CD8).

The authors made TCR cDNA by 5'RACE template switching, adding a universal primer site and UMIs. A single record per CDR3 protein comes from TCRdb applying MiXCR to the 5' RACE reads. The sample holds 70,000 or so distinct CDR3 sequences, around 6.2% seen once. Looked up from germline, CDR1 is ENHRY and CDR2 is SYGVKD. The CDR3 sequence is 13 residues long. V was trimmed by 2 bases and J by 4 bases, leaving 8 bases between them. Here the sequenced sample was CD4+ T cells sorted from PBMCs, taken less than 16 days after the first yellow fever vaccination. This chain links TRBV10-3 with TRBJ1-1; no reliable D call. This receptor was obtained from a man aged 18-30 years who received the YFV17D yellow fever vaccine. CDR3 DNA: TGTGCCATCAGTGAGCTTAAGGGCACTGAAGCTTTCTTT. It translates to CAISELKGTEAFF.